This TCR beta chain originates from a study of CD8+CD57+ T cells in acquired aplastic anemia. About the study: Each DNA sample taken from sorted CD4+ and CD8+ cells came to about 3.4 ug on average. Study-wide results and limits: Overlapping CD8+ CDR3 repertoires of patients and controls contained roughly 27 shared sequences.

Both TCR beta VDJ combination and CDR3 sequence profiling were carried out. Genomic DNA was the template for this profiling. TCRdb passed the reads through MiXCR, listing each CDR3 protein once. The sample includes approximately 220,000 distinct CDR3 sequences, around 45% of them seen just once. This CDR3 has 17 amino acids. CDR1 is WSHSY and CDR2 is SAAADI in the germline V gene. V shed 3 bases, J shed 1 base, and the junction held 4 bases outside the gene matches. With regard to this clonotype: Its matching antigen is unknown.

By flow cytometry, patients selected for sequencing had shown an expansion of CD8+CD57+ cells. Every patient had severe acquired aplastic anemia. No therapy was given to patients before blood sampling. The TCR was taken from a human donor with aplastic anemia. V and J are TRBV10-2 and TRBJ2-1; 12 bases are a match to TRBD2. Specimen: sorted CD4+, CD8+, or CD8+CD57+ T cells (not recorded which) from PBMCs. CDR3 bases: TGCGCCAGCAGTGATCCTCTAGCGGGGGGGTCCTACAATGAGCAGTTCTTC. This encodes CASSDPLAGGSYNEQFF.